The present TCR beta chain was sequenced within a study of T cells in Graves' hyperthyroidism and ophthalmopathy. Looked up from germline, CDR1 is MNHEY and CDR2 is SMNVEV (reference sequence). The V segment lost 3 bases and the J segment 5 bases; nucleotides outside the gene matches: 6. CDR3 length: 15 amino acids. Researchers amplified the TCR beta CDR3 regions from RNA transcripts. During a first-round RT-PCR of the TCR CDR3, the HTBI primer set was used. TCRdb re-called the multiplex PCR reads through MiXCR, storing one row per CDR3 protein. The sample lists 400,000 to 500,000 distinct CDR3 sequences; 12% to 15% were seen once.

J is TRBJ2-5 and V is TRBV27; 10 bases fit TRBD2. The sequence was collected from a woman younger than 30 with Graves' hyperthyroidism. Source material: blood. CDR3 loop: CASSFLAGVWETQYF. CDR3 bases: TGTGCCAGCAGTTTTCTAGCGGGAGTATGGGAGACCCAGTACTTC.